The next 16 T cell receptor beta chains were all read from a single sample in a study of spatial heterogeneity in lung cancer. General study points: Higher tumor mutation counts went along with higher counts of expanded intratumoral alpha and beta TCRs.

The antigens of these receptors remain unknown. The time point denotes: sample taken at primary tumor resection. MiXCR was run by TCRdb on the 5' RACE reads, yielding one entry per CDR3 protein. This table holds some 16,000 distinct CDR3 sequences, 6.5% to 7% found once. The sample was lung tumor tissue, taken at surgery. All receptors derive from a female donor with early-stage non-small cell lung cancer.

This chain joins TRBV28 and TRBJ2-3, with D uncertain. With 9 bases removed from V and 1 base from J, the gap between germline ends came to 17 bases. This CDR3 has 15 amino acids. CDR1 is MDHEN, CDR2 SYDVKM, per germline. The CDR3 DNA sequence: TGTGCCAGTAGTGATCGACATGGGGGCACAGATACGCAGTATTTT. Translation gives CASSDRHGGTDTQYF.

Ten or more counts support this clonotype. This chain uses TRBV2 with TRBJ1-2, with 7 bases identical to TRBD1. V shed 9 bases, J shed 4 bases, and the junction held 11 bases outside the gene matches. Germline V lookup: CDR1 SNHLY, CDR2 FYNNEI. The CDR3 spans 14 residues. DNA of the CDR3: TGTGCCAGTAGAGAACAGGGGTCAAGCTATGGCTACACCTTC. Protein: CASREQGSSYGYTF.

The chain joins TRBV28 to TRBJ2-5, with TRBD2 matching 8 bases. Trimming removed 8 bases from V and 5 bases from J; junction bases left unmatched: 10. This CDR3 comprises 14 residues. Germline values: CDR1 MDHEN, CDR2 SYDVKM. In DNA form, the CDR3 reads TGTGCCAGCGCCGCGGGGGGCGCGAGGGAGACCCAGTACTTC. The encoded protein is CASAAGGARETQYF.

This clonotype was seen many times. The chain employs TRBV10-3 and TRBJ1-5; D not resolved. Trimming cost V 5 bases and J 5 bases, with 10 bases left between them. This CDR3 region has 13 residues. Germline V gene sequence: CDR1 ENHRY, CDR2 SYGVKD. The DNA for the CDR3 is TGTGCCATCAGTCCATCGGCACATCAGCCCCAGCATTTT. Translating it yields CAISPSAHQPQHF.

In this sample, this clonotype turned up many times. V and J are TRBV27 and TRBJ2-7; TRBD1 agrees at 8 bases. CDR1 MNHEY and CDR2 SMNVEV come from the germline V gene (reference sequence). The CDR3 totals 14 residues. The V segment lost 4 bases and the J segment 0 bases; nucleotides outside the gene matches: 2. CDR3 in amino acids: CASSWGTGSYEQYF. The CDR3 DNA reads TGTGCCAGCAGTTGGGGGACAGGCTCCTACGAGCAGTACTTC.

In its sample, this clonotype was seen many times. In DNA form, the CDR3 reads TGCGCCAGCAGCTTGACAGCCTCCTACGAGCAGTACTTC. Translating it yields CASSLTASYEQYF. J is TRBJ2-7 and V is TRBV5-1; D is unresolved. With 1 base removed from V and 0 bases from J, the gap between germline ends came to 5 bases. The length of the CDR3 is 13 residues. The germline V gene has CDR1 SGHRS and CDR2 YFSETQ.

This clonotype was observed many times. The CDR3 DNA is TGTGCCAGCAGCTTAAACCCGGGAGAGGACACTGAAGCTTTCTTT. As protein: CASSLNPGEDTEAFF. The chain links TRBV3-1 to TRBJ1-1; no clear D. Trimming removed 5 bases at V and 3 bases at J, with 16 bases between. The CDR3 is 15 amino acids. In germline, CDR1 is LGHDT, CDR2 YNNKEL (reference sequence).

This clonotype was observed at least ten times. The chain employs TRBV7-2 and TRBJ2-6; D possibly corresponds to TRBD2 (6 bases). Germline values: CDR1 SGHTA, CDR2 FQGNSA. This CDR3 spans 19 amino acids. The germline V and J ends were trimmed by 0 bases and 0 bases, with 15 bases remaining between them. The CDR3 sequence is CASSLAGGWGDSGANVLTF. In DNA form, the CDR3 reads TGTGCCAGCAGCTTAGCGGGAGGATGGGGGGACTCTGGGGCCAACGTCCTGACTTTC.

By frequency in the sample, this clonotype is medium-sized. This chain links TRBV5-1 with TRBJ1-1, with 8 nucleotides matching TRBD1. The CDR3 runs 14 residues. V lost 5 bases, J lost 1 base, and 4 bases stayed unmatched. Germline V gene sequence: CDR1 SGHRS, CDR2 YFSETQ. CDR3 residues: CASRWTGTNTEAFF. The DNA for the CDR3 is TGCGCCAGCAGGTGGACAGGGACGAACACTGAAGCTTTCTTT.

This clonotype has a count of ten or more. The chain uses TRBV6-6 and TRBJ2-6; 8 positions agree with TRBD1. The CDR3 runs 15 residues. Germline values: CDR1 MNHNY, CDR2 SVGAGI (reference sequence). V shed 8 bases and J 0 bases; nucleotides not matched to a gene: 3. CDR3 sequence reads: CASGGTGSGANVLTF. The CDR3 DNA is TGTGCCAGCGGGGGGACAGGCTCTGGGGCCAACGTCCTGACTTTC.

There are many counts of this clonotype. The chain is built from TRBV20-1 and TRBJ1-3; TRBD1 might be the D (6 bases). CDR3 length: 13 residues. V lost 0 bases to trimming and J lost 5 bases, with 8 bases between them. The germline CDR1 and CDR2 sequences are DFQATT and SNEGSKA (reference sequence). The CDR3 region is CSARDGGRNTIYF. The CDR3 DNA sequence: TGCAGTGCTAGAGATGGGGGCCGAAACACCATATATTTT.

This clonotype was counted many times. The chain joins TRBV20-1 to TRBJ2-7, with 8 nucleotides matching TRBD1. J gave up 7 bases and V 5 bases, and 7 bases lay outside the gene matches. The CDR3 runs to 12 residues. Looked up from germline, CDR1 is DFQATT and CDR2 is SNEGSKA (reference sequence). CDR3 sequence reads: CSASDRVREQYF. CDR3 bases: TGCAGTGCTTCGGACAGGGTAAGGGAGCAGTACTTC.

The chain employs TRBV6-1 and TRBJ2-7, with unresolved D. V was shortened by 1 base and J by 4 bases, with 14 bases between the two germline ends. The CDR3 spans 15 residues. Per the germline V gene, CDR1 is MNHNS and CDR2 is SASEGT. Written as DNA, the CDR3 is TGTGCCAGCAGTGAAGGGGCATTTGATCCGTACGAGCAGTACTTC. As protein: CASSEGAFDPYEQYF.

This clonotype has ten or more counts. The CDR3 loop reads CASSLVSGGQETQYF. DNA of the CDR3: TGTGCCAGCAGCTTGGTTTCTGGGGGTCAAGAGACCCAGTACTTC. V gene TRBV5-6 combines with J gene TRBJ2-5; D is perhaps TRBD1 or TRBD2 (5 bases each). CDR1 and CDR2 (germline): SGHDT, YYEEEE. V lost 0 bases, J lost 2 bases, and 11 bases lay in between. The CDR3 is made up of 15 amino acids.

This clonotype was counted many times. This rearrangement joins TRBV6-1 to TRBJ2-7, with D perhaps matching TRBD2 (5 bases). This CDR3 is built from 14 residues. Germline CDR1 reads MNHNS; CDR2 reads SASEGT. With 1 base removed from V and 5 bases from J, the gap between germline ends came to 12 bases. DNA for the CDR3: TGTGCCAGCAGTGAAGAGGGTTTCGGGAACGAGCAGTACTTC. Translated: CASSEEGFGNEQYF.

This clonotype came up a few times. The chain links TRBV12-3 or TRBV12-4 to TRBJ1-4, with D unclear. The CDR3 totals 16 residues. The V gene lost 5 bases and the J gene lost 4 bases, with 17 bases spanning the gap. The CDR3 DNA is TGTGCCAGCAGTGACACCTCCGGGAGCCTTAATGAAAAACTGTTTTTT. It codes for CASSDTSGSLNEKLFF.